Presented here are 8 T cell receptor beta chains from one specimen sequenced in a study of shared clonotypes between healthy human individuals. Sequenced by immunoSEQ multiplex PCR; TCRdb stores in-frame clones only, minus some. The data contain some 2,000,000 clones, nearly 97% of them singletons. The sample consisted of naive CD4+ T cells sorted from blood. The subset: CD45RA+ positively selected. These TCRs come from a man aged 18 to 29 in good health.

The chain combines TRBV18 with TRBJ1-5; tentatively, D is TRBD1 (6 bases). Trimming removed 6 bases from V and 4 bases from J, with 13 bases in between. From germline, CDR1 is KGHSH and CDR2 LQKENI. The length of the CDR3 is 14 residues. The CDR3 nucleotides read TGTGCCAGCTCGGAACAGGGAAATAATCAGCCCCAGCATTTT. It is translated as CASSEQGNNQPQHF.

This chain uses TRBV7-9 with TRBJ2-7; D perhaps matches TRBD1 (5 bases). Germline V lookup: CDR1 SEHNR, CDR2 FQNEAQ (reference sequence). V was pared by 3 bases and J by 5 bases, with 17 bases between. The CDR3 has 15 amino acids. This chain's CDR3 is CASSLSQGSTHEQYF. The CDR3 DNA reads TGTGCCAGCAGCTTGAGCCAGGGTAGCACCCACGAGCAGTACTTC.

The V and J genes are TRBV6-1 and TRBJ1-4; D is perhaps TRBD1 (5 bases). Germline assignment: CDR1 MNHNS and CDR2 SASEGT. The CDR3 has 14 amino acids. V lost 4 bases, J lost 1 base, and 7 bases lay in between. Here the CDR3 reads CASSVTVTNEKLFF. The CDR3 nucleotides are TGTGCCAGCAGTGTGACAGTAACTAATGAAAAACTGTTTTTT.

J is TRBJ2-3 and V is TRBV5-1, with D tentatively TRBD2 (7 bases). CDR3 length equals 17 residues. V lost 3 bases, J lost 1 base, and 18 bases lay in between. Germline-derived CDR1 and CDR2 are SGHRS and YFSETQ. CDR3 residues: CASSSATGRAGTDTQYF. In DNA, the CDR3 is TGCGCCAGCAGCTCAGCCACAGGGAGGGCTGGCACAGATACGCAGTATTTT.

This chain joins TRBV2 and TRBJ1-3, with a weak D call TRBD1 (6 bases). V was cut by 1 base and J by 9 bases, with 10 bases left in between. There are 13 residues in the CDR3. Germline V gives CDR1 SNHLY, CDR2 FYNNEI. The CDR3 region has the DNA TGTGCCAGCAGTGAAGAGGGGGGGGCCACCATATATTTT. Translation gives CASSEEGGATIYF.

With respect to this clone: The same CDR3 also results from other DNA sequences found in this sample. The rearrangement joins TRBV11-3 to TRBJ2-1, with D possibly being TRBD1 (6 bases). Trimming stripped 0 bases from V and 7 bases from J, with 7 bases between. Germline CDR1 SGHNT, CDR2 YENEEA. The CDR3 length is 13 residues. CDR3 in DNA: TGTGCCAGCAGCTTAGAAGGGGGAAATGAGCAGTTCTTC. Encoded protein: CASSLEGGNEQFF.

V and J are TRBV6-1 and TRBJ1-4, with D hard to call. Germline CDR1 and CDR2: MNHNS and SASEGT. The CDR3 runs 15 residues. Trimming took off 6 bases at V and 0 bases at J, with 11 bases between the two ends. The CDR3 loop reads CASRVTPTTNEKLFF. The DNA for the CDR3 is TGTGCCAGCAGGGTGACACCAACAACTAATGAAAAACTGTTTTTT.

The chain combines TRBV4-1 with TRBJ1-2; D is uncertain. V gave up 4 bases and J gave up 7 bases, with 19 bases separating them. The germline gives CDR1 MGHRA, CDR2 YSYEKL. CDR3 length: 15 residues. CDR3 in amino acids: CASSLTDLGSIGYTF. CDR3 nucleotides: TGCGCCAGCAGCCTTACTGATTTGGGCTCTATTGGCTACACCTTC.